This note documents a single TCR beta chain sequence. Its target is not known. These data originate in a study of cytomegalovirus exposure and HLA in healthy donors. Findings and caveats of the study: V- and J-gene trimming of TCR beta was linked (in a later analysis) to a missense DCLRE1C variant.

Trimming cost V 0 bases and J 7 bases; bases outside gene matches: 2. This CDR3 spans 14 amino acids. Germline V gives CDR1 MNHEY, CDR2 SVGAGI. PCR was performed using 60 Vbeta and 13 Jbeta primers. The repertoire was sequenced with immunoSEQ multiplex PCR; TCRdb's copy has only in-frame clones and lacks some. Of 100,000 to 130,000 clones listed, under 85% are singletons. The sequencing sample was made of PBMCs. The chain employs TRBV6-5 and TRBJ1-4, with 7 positions matching TRBD1. This receptor was obtained from a male donor in good health and CMV-seronegative. CDR3: CASSYSGGSEKLFF. The CDR3 DNA reads as TGTGCCAGCAGTTACTCAGGGGGCAGTGAAAAACTGTTTTTT.